This T cell receptor (beta chain) was recorded in a study of T-cell reconstitution after alpha-beta-depleted transplantation in children. This CDR3 has 14 residues. V shed 10 bases and J 2 bases; nucleotides not matched to a gene: 9. Germline V gene data show CDR1 as LGHDT and CDR2 as YNNKEL (reference sequence). Molecular barcoding with unique molecular identifiers was used for the TCRbeta library. TCRdb reprocessed the PCR reads with MiXCR, giving one entry per CDR3 protein. The sample has a few hundred thousand distinct CDR3 sequences, roughly two fifths seen once. This clonotype was obtained from a girl aged 2 to 10 with aplastic anemia, due to receive a stem cell transplant. J is TRBJ2-3 and V is TRBV3-1, with 7 bases fitting TRBD2. Sequenced material: PBMCs, taken before TCRalphabeta/CD19-depleted stem cell transplant. The CDR3 bases are TGTGCCACCTCCAGGGACTACCTCACAGATACGCAGTATTTT. Its translation is CATSRDYLTDTQYF.